The 31 T cell receptor beta chains presented below share a single source sample, sequenced in a study of long-term antiretroviral therapy in people with HIV. Version v3.0 of the immunoSEQ assay ran at survey level. Some clones are missing from TCRdb's copy, which holds only in-frame ones; the method was immunoSEQ multiplex PCR. The sample contains about 20,000 clones, under 85% of which appear only once. The specimen was unsorted PBMCs, collected 2.5 years before starting antiretroviral therapy. These receptor sequences come from a woman aged 45 to 65 with HIV.

The chain recombines TRBV5-6 with TRBJ2-7, with D maybe TRBD1 (5 bases). The V end lost 4 bases, the J end lost 3 bases, and 14 bases lay between the germline ends. Germline loops: CDR1 SGHDT, CDR2 YYEEEE. This CDR3 is built from 14 residues. This chain's CDR3 is CASSSLTDLYEQYF. The CDR3 DNA sequence: TGTGCCAGCAGCAGCCTGACAGACCTCTACGAGCAGTACTTC.

V gene TRBV10-1 combines with J gene TRBJ2-7; no clear D gene. The V and J ends lost 3 bases and 5 bases respectively, with 14 bases between them. The CDR3 totals 14 residues. CDR1 and CDR2 from the germline V gene are WNHNN and SYGVQD (reference sequence). The CDR3 DNA sequence: TGCGCCAGCAGTGATGATGCCCGAAAAGACGAGCAGTACTTC. Protein product: CASSDDARKDEQYF.

The rearrangement links TRBV6-5 to TRBJ2-3; D is unclear. Trimming stripped 0 bases from V and 8 bases from J, with 9 bases between. The CDR3 runs to 13 residues. Per germline, CDR1 MNHEY and CDR2 SVGAGI. In DNA, the CDR3 is TGTGCCAGCAGTTACTCGACGGTGGGTACGCAGTATTTT. Its translation: CASSYSTVGTQYF.

J is TRBJ2-2 and V is TRBV30; D may match TRBD1 or TRBD2 (6 bases each). This CDR3 comprises 13 residues. The germline CDR1 and CDR2 sequences are GTSNPN and SVGIG (reference sequence). V shed 8 bases and J shed 6 bases, with 16 bases lying between them. The CDR3 reads CALGGTRPGELFF. In nucleotides, the CDR3 is TGTGCCCTGGGGGGCACTAGGCCCGGGGAGCTGTTTTTT.

V is TRBV14 and J is TRBJ1-1; D is ambiguous. CDR1 and CDR2 from the germline V gene are SGHDN and FVKESK. V lost 5 bases to trimming and J lost 0 bases, with 13 bases between them. The CDR3 sequence is 15 residues long. In nucleotides, the CDR3 is TGTGCCAGCAGCATCAGGACTTCGATGAACACTGAAGCTTTCTTT. Translation gives CASSIRTSMNTEAFF.

The rearrangement links TRBV9 to TRBJ2-2; 8 bases fit TRBD2. V gave up 3 bases and J gave up 6 bases; unmatched junction bases: 16. In germline, CDR1 is SGDLS, CDR2 YYNGEE. This CDR3 is built from 18 residues. CDR3 in amino acids: CASSGEPGTSGVPGELFF. As DNA, the CDR3 is TGTGCCAGCAGCGGCGAACCCGGGACTAGTGGAGTCCCCGGGGAGCTGTTTTTT.

As DNA, the CDR3 is TGTGCCAGCAGGTCTCAGGGTTCACCCCTCCACTTT. Encoded protein: CASRSQGSPLHF. The chain is built from TRBV27 and TRBJ1-6; D is perhaps TRBD1 (5 bases). Germline V gene lookup returns CDR1 MNHEY and CDR2 SMNVEV (reference sequence). The CDR3 runs 12 residues. V lost 6 bases, J lost 9 bases, and 9 bases lay in between.

Notes on this clone: A far more abundant clone sits one base away, making this likely a read error. Within the sample, other DNA sequences also encode this same CDR3. The V and J genes are TRBV5-1 and TRBJ2-7, with 12 bases aligning to TRBD1. Germline CDR1 and CDR2: SGHRS and YFSETQ. This CDR3 contains 14 residues. J lost 4 bases, V lost 5 bases, and 4 bases had no gene match. The CDR3 sequence: CASRPGQGAYEQYF. The CDR3 DNA is TGCGCCAGCAGACCGGGACAGGGGGCGTACGAGCAGTACTTC.

The chain has TRBV12-5 and TRBJ2-2; 9 bases agree with TRBD1. V was pared by 0 bases and J by 5 bases, with 7 bases of the junction left unmatched. The germline gives CDR1 LGHNT, CDR2 FRNRAP. The CDR3 spans 17 residues. The DNA for the CDR3 is TGTGCTAGTGGTTTGGTAACAGGGGGCGGTGGTACCGGGGAGCTGTTTTTT. Translated, it gives CASGLVTGGGGTGELFF.

V usage is TRBV19 and J usage is TRBJ2-7; D might be TRBD1 (6 bases). The V gene's germline CDR1 is LNHDA and CDR2 SQIVND (reference sequence). The CDR3 spans 15 residues. Trimming removed 3 bases from V and 2 bases from J, with 14 bases in between. CDR3 coding DNA: TGTGCCAGTAGTATTGACAGGAGAGGGACCTACGAGCAGTACTTC. Protein: CASSIDRRGTYEQYF.

J is TRBJ2-5 and V is TRBV7-2; D remains ambiguous. Trimming removed 4 bases from V and 4 bases from J, with 4 bases in between. There are 11 residues in the CDR3. Germline V gene data show CDR1 as SGHTA and CDR2 as FQGNSA. For the CDR3, the DNA is TGTGCCAGCAGCTACGGAGAGACCCAGTACTTC. Protein: CASSYGETQYF.

The chain joins TRBV6-5 to TRBJ1-4; maybe TRBD1 (5 bases). Germline assignment: CDR1 MNHEY and CDR2 SVGAGI. Trimming pared 6 bases from V and 8 bases from J, leaving 16 bases between. The CDR3 spans 14 residues. CDR3 DNA sequence: TGTGCCAGCAGCCGGGGGGGTCTCGAAGAAAAACTGTTTTTT. Translated, it gives CASSRGGLEEKLFF.

The chain carries TRBV5-5 and TRBJ1-5; a possible D gene is TRBD1 (6 bases). The V gene lost 3 bases and the J gene lost 7 bases, with 14 bases spanning the gap. Germline V gene sequence: CDR1 SGHKS, CDR2 YYEKEE (reference sequence). This CDR3 contains 14 residues. CDR3 coding DNA: TGTGCCAGCAGCTACCAGGGGTTCGGGCAGCCCCAGCATTTT. Amino acid sequence: CASSYQGFGQPQHF.

Relative to its sample, this clone is large. The rearrangement joins TRBV19 to TRBJ2-1; D is unresolved. The V and J ends lost 6 bases and 0 bases respectively, with 6 bases between them. Germline CDR1 is LNHDA and CDR2 is SQIVND (reference sequence). The CDR3 runs to 13 residues. CDR3 amino acids: CASRGFSYNEQFF. CDR3 bases: TGTGCCAGTAGAGGCTTCTCCTACAATGAGCAGTTCTTC.

The chain joins TRBV20-1 to TRBJ1-1; the D is unclear. CDR3 size: 11 residues. CDR1 DFQATT and CDR2 SNEGSKA come from the germline V gene (reference sequence). The ends were cut back, 1 base at V and 5 bases at J, with 5 bases in the middle. Here the CDR3 DNA reads TGCAGTGCTAGAGCACAGACTGAAGCTTTCTTT. Amino acids: CSARAQTEAFF.

This clone was found a few times. The chain joins TRBV27 to TRBJ1-3, with unresolved D. This CDR3 has 16 residues. CDR1 is MNHEY and CDR2 is SMNVEV in the germline V gene (reference sequence). V was clipped by 2 bases and J by 0 bases, with 11 bases between them. The CDR3 spells CASSLTAEYSGNTIYF. CDR3 nucleotides: TGTGCCAGCAGTTTAACGGCTGAATACTCTGGAAACACCATATATTTT.

The chain employs TRBV5-1 and TRBJ1-1, with 8 bases matching TRBD1. Germline V gene data show CDR1 as SGHRS and CDR2 as YFSETQ. After removal of 3 bases from V and 7 bases from J, the junction contained 11 bases not matched to a gene. The CDR3 has 15 residues. CDR3 DNA sequence: TGCGCCAGCAGCTCGACAGGGGTGAACTGGATTGAAGCTTTCTTT. This gives the protein CASSSTGVNWIEAFF. Supplemented by reference TRBV5-1 and TRBJ1-1, the full variable domain reads KAGVTQTPRYLIKTRGQQVTLSCSPISGHRSVSWYQQTPGQGLQFLFEYFSETQRNKGNFPGRFSGRQFSNSRSEMNVSTLELGDSALYLCASSSTGVNWIEAFFGQGTRLTVV.

This clone was observed a few times. The chain links TRBV27 to TRBJ1-5; tentatively, D is TRBD1 (5 bases). V was trimmed by 8 bases and J by 7 bases, leaving 6 bases between them. The length of the CDR3 is 10 residues. The germline gives CDR1 MNHEY, CDR2 SMNVEV (reference sequence). CDR3 in DNA: TGTGCCAGCGGGGCCCAGCCCCAGCATTTT. This encodes CASGAQPQHF.

The CDR3 spells CASSLAALRGSGNTIYF. As DNA, the CDR3 is TGCGCCAGCAGCTTGGCGGCCTTGAGAGGGTCTGGAAACACCATATATTTT. The rearrangement joins TRBV5-1 to TRBJ1-3; D is unclear. Between the trimmed V and J ends, which lost 0 bases and 1 base, there was a span of 14 bases. The CDR3 loop spans 17 amino acids. The V gene's germline CDR1 is SGHRS and CDR2 YFSETQ.

This chain uses TRBV11-3 with TRBJ1-1; D not certain. The CDR3 has 12 amino acids. Trimming took off 5 bases at V and 7 bases at J, with 11 bases between the two ends. Germline CDR1 reads SGHNT; CDR2 reads YENEEA. CDR3 coding DNA: TGTGCCAGCAGCGCAAGAGGGCGTGAAGCTTTCTTT. Its translation is CASSARGREAFF.

This rearrangement joins TRBV5-6 to TRBJ2-7; possibly TRBD2 for D (6 bases). Trimming took off 3 bases at V and 5 bases at J, with 15 bases between the two ends. This CDR3 spans 14 amino acids. CDR1 and CDR2 from the germline V gene are SGHDT and YYEEEE. The CDR3 nucleotides are TGTGCCAGCAGCTCGGTCGGAGGGTGGAACGAGCAGTACTTC. This translates into CASSSVGGWNEQYF.

V usage is TRBV12-5 and J usage is TRBJ1-3, with D maybe TRBD1 (5 bases). Trimming shortened V by 0 bases and J by 7 bases, and 10 bases separated the two germline ends. CDR1 and CDR2 (germline): LGHNT, FRNRAP. CDR3 size: 14 residues. This chain's CDR3 is CASGLVGVFNTIYF. The CDR3 DNA reads as TGTGCTAGTGGTTTGGTAGGGGTGTTTAACACCATATATTTT.

The gene calls are TRBV6-5 and TRBJ2-5; D possibly corresponds to TRBD1 (6 bases). V dropped 4 bases and J dropped 5 bases, with 17 bases sitting between them. The CDR3 loop spans 15 amino acids. CDR1 is MNHEY, CDR2 SVGAGI, per germline. CDR3 DNA sequence: TGTGCCAGCAGTTCTCGACAGGCGGGCAGGGAGACCCAGTACTTC. Translated: CASSSRQAGRETQYF.

The chain combines TRBV10-1 with TRBJ2-7; TRBD2 matches at 10 bases. Germline CDR1 reads WNHNN; CDR2 reads SYGVQD (reference sequence). Trimming removed 2 bases from V and 0 bases from J; junction bases left unmatched: 10. The CDR3 is made up of 18 amino acids. CDR3: CASSERSSGGQSSYEQYV. The CDR3 DNA follows: TGCGCCAGCAGTGAGCGGTCTAGCGGGGGCCAGAGCTCCTACGAGCAGTACGTC.

The CDR3 nucleotides read TGTGCCAGCAGCTTAGAAGGGGTCACCAATGAGCAGTTCTTC. Protein: CASSLEGVTNEQFF. This sequence joins TRBV7-6 and TRBJ2-1, with D possibly TRBD1 on 5 matching bases. Germline V gives CDR1 SGHVS, CDR2 FNYEAQ. The CDR3 spans 14 residues. The V end lost 1 base, the J end lost 6 bases, and 10 bases lay between the germline ends.

This chain joins TRBV29-1 and TRBJ2-1, with 7 bases lining up with TRBD2. The CDR3 sequence is 13 residues long. J lost 8 bases, V lost 4 bases, and 8 bases had no gene match. Germline V CDR1 and CDR2: SQVTM, ANQGSEA. CDR3 loop: CSVVGGGEDEQFF. The CDR3, as DNA: TGCAGCGTTGTTGGCGGGGGAGAGGATGAGCAGTTCTTC.

V and J are TRBV9 and TRBJ1-1; 9 nucleotides line up with TRBD1. Losses at the gene ends were 5 bases for V and 4 bases for J; bases not matched to a gene: 3. CDR1 and CDR2 (germline): SGDLS, YYNGEE. The CDR3 is 13 residues long. In nucleotides, the CDR3 is TGTGCCAGCAGTGGACAGGGGACCACTGAAGCTTTCTTT. Translating it yields CASSGQGTTEAFF.

The genes are TRBV5-1 and TRBJ2-1; D uncertain. Germline assignment: CDR1 SGHRS and CDR2 YFSETQ. The CDR3 totals 12 residues. V lost 0 bases, J lost 6 bases, and 4 bases lay in between. DNA of the CDR3: TGCGCCAGCAGCTTGGGAGGCAATGAGCAGTTCTTC. This sequence encodes CASSLGGNEQFF.

The chain recombines TRBV5-1 with TRBJ1-6, with TRBD1 as a possible D gene (6 bases). Per the germline V gene, CDR1 is SGHRS and CDR2 is YFSETQ. V lost 4 bases and J lost 11, with 16 bases in between. This CDR3 region has 14 residues. The CDR3 nucleotides are TGCGCCAGCAGCCAGTCAGGGGCCCTCGCACCCCTCCACTTT. This codes for CASSQSGALAPLHF.

Relative to its sample, this clone is large (0.1 to 1%). Additional DNA sequences in this sample encode the identical CDR3. The chain employs TRBV5-1 and TRBJ1-4; D is uncertain. The CDR3 runs to 14 residues. The germline CDR1 and CDR2 sequences are SGHRS and YFSETQ. Trimming shortened V by 0 bases and J by 8 bases, and 11 bases separated the two germline ends. CDR3: CASSLAGEDEKLFF. The CDR3 DNA reads TGCGCCAGCAGCTTGGCCGGGGAGGACGAAAAACTGTTTTTT.

The CDR3 loop reads CAGFVWGGSNYGYTF. The CDR3, as DNA: TGTGCCGGATTTGTATGGGGTGGGTCTAACTATGGCTACACCTTC. V and J are TRBV6-1 and TRBJ1-2; D is ambiguous. Trimming shortened V by 11 bases and J by 0 bases, and 19 bases separated the two germline ends. The germline CDR1 and CDR2 sequences are MNHNS and SASEGT. The CDR3 totals 15 residues.